A selection of T cell receptor beta chains follows, all from one sample in a study of early T cells in non-severe SARS-CoV-2 infection. MiXCR, run by TCRdb on the 5' RACE reads, gives a single entry per CDR3 protein. The sample contains roughly 100,000 distinct CDR3 sequences, about 15% of which appear only once. The specimen sequenced was whole blood. The origin of the receptors is an adult who was a healthcare worker with PCR-confirmed SARS-CoV-2 infection or an uninfected control (not recorded which). The CDR3 runs from the conserved cysteine through the conserved F or W. Each record gives: CDR3 protein, CDR3 DNA, D gene, J gene, V gene, clone size. D genes are given only for firm matches. The listing skips clone size in some rows; elsewhere it reads once, few, many or a size class.

CDR3: CSVESGRTTEQYF
DNA: TGCAGCGTTGAGTCCGGCCGGACAACCGAGCAGTACTTC
D: NA
J: TRBJ2-7
V: TRBV29-1
size: few

CDR3: CASSLTGGEQYF
DNA: TGCGCCAGCAGCCTGACGGGGGGCGAGCAGTACTTC
D: TRBD2
J: TRBJ2-7
V: TRBV5-1
size: few

CDR3: CASSLRPDGYTF
DNA: TGTGCCAGCAGCCTTCGGCCAGATGGGTACACCTTC
D: NA
J: TRBJ1-2
V: TRBV7-2
size: few

CDR3: CASRPSGGADTQYF
DNA: TGTGCCAGCAGACCTAGCGGGGGCGCAGATACGCAGTATTTT
D: TRBD2
J: TRBJ2-3
V: TRBV2
size: many

CDR3: CASRRGLGRSTDTQYF
DNA: TGTGCCAGCAGACGAGGACTAGGGAGAAGCACAGATACGCAGTATTTT
D: TRBD2
J: TRBJ2-3
V: TRBV6-5
size: many

CDR3: CSVGAGGNSEAFF
DNA: TGCAGCGTTGGGGCAGGGGGTAATTCTGAAGCTTTCTTT
D: TRBD1
J: TRBJ1-1
V: TRBV29-1
size: few

CDR3: CASSIGPLGAVPTQYF
DNA: TGTGCCAGCAGCATTGGCCCCTTGGGTGCGGTTCCGACCCAGTACTTC
D: NA
J: TRBJ2-5
V: TRBV5-5
size: few

CDR3: CASSFPGQSPLHF
DNA: TGTGCCAGCAGTTTCCCCGGACAGTCACCCCTCCACTTT
D: NA
J: TRBJ1-6
V: TRBV28
size: NA

CDR3: CASSSNRGKTVGYTF
DNA: TGTGCCAGTAGTTCAAACAGGGGGAAGACGGTCGGCTACACCTTC
D: TRBD1
J: TRBJ1-2
V: TRBV19
size: few

CDR3: CASAEDRGTEAFF
DNA: TGTGCCAGCGCCGAGGACAGGGGGACTGAAGCTTTCTTT
D: TRBD1
J: TRBJ1-1
V: TRBV12-3/TRBV12-4
size: few

CDR3: CASSLGSRTGNSPLHF
DNA: TGTGCCAGCAGCTTGGGTAGCCGGACGGGGAATTCACCCCTCCACTTT
D: NA
J: TRBJ1-6
V: TRBV11-2
size: few

CDR3: CASSRLVANTGELFF
DNA: TGTGCCAGCAGCCGGCTAGTGGCGAACACCGGGGAGCTGTTTTTT
D: NA
J: TRBJ2-2
V: TRBV14
size: NA

CDR3: CASSLGALAGGLDTQYF
DNA: TGCGCCAGCAGCTTGGGAGCCCTAGCGGGGGGGCTAGATACGCAGTATTTT
D: TRBD2
J: TRBJ2-3
V: TRBV5-1
size: few

CDR3: CASSLAGGPLEQYF
DNA: TGTGCCAGCAGTTTGGCGGGGGGGCCGCTCGAGCAGTACTTC
D: TRBD2
J: TRBJ2-7
V: TRBV27
size: few

CDR3: CASSSGSDRTSGNTIYF
DNA: TGTGCCAGCTCATCAGGCTCCGACAGGACTTCTGGAAACACCATATATTTT
D: NA
J: TRBJ1-3
V: TRBV18
size: few

CDR3: CASSPGAGRNYGYTF
DNA: TGTGCCAGCTCACCAGGGGCAGGTCGGAACTATGGCTACACCTTC
D: NA
J: TRBJ1-2
V: TRBV18
size: few

CDR3: CSVLLAGEETQYF
DNA: TGCAGCGTCCTACTAGCGGGGGAAGAGACCCAGTACTTC
D: TRBD2
J: TRBJ2-5
V: TRBV29-1
size: few

CDR3: CASSLEAAGLGQPQHF
DNA: TGTGCCAGCAGCTTAGAGGCGGCGGGCCTGGGTCAGCCCCAGCATTTT
D: NA
J: TRBJ1-5
V: TRBV7-2
size: many

CDR3: CASSSSRASGDHSYEQYF
DNA: TGCGCCAGCAGCTCCTCCCGGGCTAGCGGGGACCACTCCTACGAGCAGTACTTC
D: TRBD2
J: TRBJ2-7
V: TRBV5-1
size: many

CDR3: CASSHGDRPLSEKLFF
DNA: TGTGCCAGCAGCCATGGGGACAGGCCTCTTAGTGAAAAACTGTTTTTT
D: TRBD1
J: TRBJ1-4
V: TRBV4-2
size: NA

CDR3: CASSLGHSTDTQYF
DNA: TGTGCCAGCAGCTTAGGTCACTCCACAGATACGCAGTATTTT
D: NA
J: TRBJ2-3
V: TRBV7-2
size: few

CDR3: CASSQDKRAEAFF
DNA: TGTGCCAGCAGCCAAGATAAACGCGCTGAAGCTTTCTTT
D: NA
J: TRBJ1-1
V: TRBV3-1
size: few

CDR3: CAIRDSPDTQYF
DNA: TGTGCCATCAGGGACTCACCAGATACGCAGTATTTT
D: NA
J: TRBJ2-3
V: TRBV10-3
size: NA

CDR3: CASSAGEKLFF
DNA: TGTGCCAGCAGTGCGGGAGAAAAACTGTTTTTT
D: NA
J: TRBJ1-4
V: TRBV2
size: NA

CDR3: CASSFGVPGELFF
DNA: TGTGCCAGCAGCTTTGGGGTCCCCGGGGAGCTGTTTTTT
D: NA
J: TRBJ2-2
V: TRBV7-3
size: NA

CDR3: CASSLEATNTGELFF
DNA: TGCGCCAGCAGCTTGGAGGCCACGAACACCGGGGAGCTGTTTTTT
D: NA
J: TRBJ2-2
V: TRBV5-1
size: NA

CDR3: CASPLRHIKAFF
DNA: TGTGCCAGCCCCCTCCGGCACATTAAAGCTTTCTTT
D: NA
J: TRBJ1-1
V: TRBV18
size: many

CDR3: CASSLQGNGIYNEQFF
DNA: TGTGCCAGCAGCTTACAGGGTAATGGAATCTACAATGAGCAGTTCTTC
D: NA
J: TRBJ2-1
V: TRBV7-2
size: few

CDR3: CASSQDGVAGGQETQYF
DNA: TGTGCCAGCAGCCAAGATGGAGTAGCGGGGGGGCAAGAGACCCAGTACTTC
D: TRBD2
J: TRBJ2-5
V: TRBV4-2
size: NA

CDR3: CASSARDSETYEQYF
DNA: TGTGCCAGCAGCGCGCGGGACAGCGAAACCTACGAGCAGTACTTC
D: NA
J: TRBJ2-7
V: TRBV9
size: medium-sized

CDR3: CSVENRGRSGELFF
DNA: TGCAGCGTTGAGAACAGGGGGCGATCCGGGGAGCTGTTTTTT
D: TRBD1
J: TRBJ2-2
V: TRBV29-1
size: many

CDR3: CASSQTTSGGEETQYF
DNA: TGCGCCAGCAGCCAAACGACTAGCGGGGGGGAAGAGACCCAGTACTTC
D: TRBD2
J: TRBJ2-5
V: TRBV4-1
size: few

CDR3: CASSATSGGYNEQFF
DNA: TGTGCCAGCAGCGCGACTAGCGGGGGCTACAATGAGCAGTTCTTC
D: TRBD2
J: TRBJ2-1
V: TRBV9
size: NA

CDR3: CSVDVPTGELFF
DNA: TGCAGCGTTGACGTTCCCACCGGGGAGCTGTTTTTT
D: NA
J: TRBJ2-2
V: TRBV29-1
size: many

CDR3: CASSFSVDTQYF
DNA: TGTGCCAGCAGTTTTTCGGTAGATACGCAGTATTTT
D: NA
J: TRBJ2-3
V: TRBV12-3/TRBV12-4
size: NA

CDR3: CASSYFSGTSYEQYF
DNA: TGTGCCAGCAGTTACTTCTCAGGCACCTCCTACGAGCAGTACTTC
D: NA
J: TRBJ2-7
V: TRBV6-6
size: many

CDR3: CASSLGVSNSPLHF
DNA: TGTGCCAGCAGCTTGGGCGTGAGTAATTCACCCCTCCACTTT
D: NA
J: TRBJ1-6
V: TRBV5-6
size: NA

CDR3: CASSEEGLISYNEQFF
DNA: TGTGCCAGCAGTGAGGAGGGACTTATTTCCTACAATGAGCAGTTCTTC
D: NA
J: TRBJ2-1
V: TRBV2
size: few

CDR3: CASSLDGSNEAKNIQYF
DNA: TGTGCCAGCAGCTTAGACGGGAGCAATGAGGCCAAAAACATTCAGTACTTC
D: NA
J: TRBJ2-4
V: TRBV11-2
size: many

CDR3: CASSSRGSGAQNIQYF
DNA: TGTGCCAGCAGTTCCCGAGGTAGCGGGGCCCAAAACATTCAGTACTTC
D: TRBD2
J: TRBJ2-4
V: TRBV12-3/TRBV12-4
size: NA

CDR3: CASRLTQGTYNSPLHF
DNA: TGCGCCAGCAGGTTAACCCAGGGGACCTATAATTCACCCCTCCACTTT
D: NA
J: TRBJ1-6
V: TRBV5-1
size: NA